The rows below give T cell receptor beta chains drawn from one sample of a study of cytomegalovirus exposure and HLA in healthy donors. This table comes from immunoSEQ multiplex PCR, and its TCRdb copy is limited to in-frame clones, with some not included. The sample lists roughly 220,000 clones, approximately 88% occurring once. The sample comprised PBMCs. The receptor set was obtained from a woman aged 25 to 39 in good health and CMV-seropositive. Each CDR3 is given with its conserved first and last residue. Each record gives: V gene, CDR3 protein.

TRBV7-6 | CASSLAGLNTEAFF
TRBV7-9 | CASSLDPDWNTEAFF
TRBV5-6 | CASSLEWGTGEQYF
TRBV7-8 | CASSLDRDQPQHF
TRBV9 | CASSKGTGYSYEQYF
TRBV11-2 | CASSLVGTVRHGYTF
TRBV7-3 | CASSRRANTGELFF
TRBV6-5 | CASKSGRAGEQYF
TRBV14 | CASSQLGQPYNEQFF
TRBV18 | CASSSPGRTGVYEQYF
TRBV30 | CAWSAGQGVTEAFF
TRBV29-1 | CSALAGTHTDTQYF
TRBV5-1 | CASSLVATANTEAFF
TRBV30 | CAWSVQAQETQYF